Presented here are 21 T cell receptor beta chains from one specimen sequenced in a study of T cells after yellow fever vaccination. TCRdb ran MiXCR on the 5' RACE reads and lists one entry per CDR3 protein. The sample lists about 170,000 distinct CDR3 sequences, approximately 11% occurring once. The material was CD8+ T cells sorted from PBMCs, obtained 15 days after the yellow fever booster vaccination. The source is a man younger than 30 who received the YFV17D yellow fever vaccine.

This chain joins TRBV24-1 and TRBJ2-2, with D uncertain. The CDR3 is made up of 12 amino acids. Per germline, CDR1 KGHDR and CDR2 SFDVKD. With 10 bases removed from V and 5 bases from J, the gap between germline ends came to 10 bases. The CDR3 loop reads CATSLGTGELFF. CDR3 sequence (DNA): TGTGCCACGAGTCTGGGAACCGGGGAGCTGTTTTTT.

This clonotype was counted many times. The V call is TRBV5-5, the J call TRBJ2-1; 7 bases map to TRBD1. Germline V gene data show CDR1 as SGHKS and CDR2 as YYEKEE (reference sequence). V trimming: 3 bases; J trimming: 0 bases; junction bases outside the gene matches: 3. CDR3 size: 15 residues. The CDR3 DNA follows: TGTGCCAGCAGCTACCGGGACAGCTCCTACAATGAGCAGTTCTTC. Protein product: CASSYRDSSYNEQFF.

This clonotype was recorded a few times. The chain combines TRBV19 with TRBJ2-2; TRBD2 matches at 7 bases. Germline V lookup: CDR1 LNHDA, CDR2 SQIVND (reference sequence). V was pared by 6 bases and J by 4 bases, with 8 bases of the junction left unmatched. This CDR3 spans 15 amino acids. The CDR3 reads CASSTRLAITGELFF. CDR3 DNA sequence: TGTGCCAGTAGCACCCGACTAGCTATCACCGGGGAGCTGTTTTTT.

The chain uses TRBV20-1 and TRBJ2-1; D possibly corresponds to TRBD1 (7 bases). Trimming removed 4 bases from V and 7 bases from J, with 11 bases in between. Germline CDR1 is DFQATT and CDR2 is SNEGSKA (reference sequence). This CDR3 region has 12 residues. The CDR3 is CSATGGRNEQFF. The CDR3 coding sequence is TGCAGTGCTACAGGGGGGCGGAATGAGCAGTTCTTC.

This clonotype appeared a few times. V is TRBV5-1 and J is TRBJ2-7; D gene unclear. The CDR3 loop spans 15 amino acids. Germline V gives CDR1 SGHRS, CDR2 YFSETQ. Trimming removed 2 bases from V and 0 bases from J, with 12 bases in between. CDR3 loop: CASSFGTGSSYEQYV. The DNA of the CDR3 is TGCGCCAGCAGCTTCGGAACGGGTAGCTCCTACGAGCAGTACGTC.

The chain recombines TRBV7-2 with TRBJ1-2, with 7 bases lining up with TRBD1. The CDR3 is 14 residues long. Germline trimming cut 5 bases from V and 7 bases from J; bases unmatched to any gene: 10. Germline loops: CDR1 SGHTA, CDR2 FQGNSA. CDR3 sequence: CASSLREGARGYTF. For the CDR3, the DNA is TGTGCCAGCAGCCTGCGGGAGGGGGCGCGTGGCTACACCTTC.

Only a few counts were recorded for this clonotype. The CDR3 loop is CASSYAGLAGLSTDTQYF. The DNA for the CDR3 is TGTGCCAGCAGTTACGCGGGACTAGCGGGGCTTAGCACAGATACGCAGTATTTT. V and J are TRBV6-5 and TRBJ2-3; 13 bases agree with TRBD2. In germline, CDR1 is MNHEY, CDR2 SVGAGI. Trimming took 2 bases from V and 0 from J; bases not matched to a gene: 5. There are 18 residues in the CDR3.

This clonotype occurred a few times. V usage is TRBV10-3 and J usage is TRBJ2-5; TRBD1 matches 10 bases. V gave up 6 bases and J gave up 2 bases; unmatched junction bases: 9. In germline, CDR1 is ENHRY, CDR2 SYGVKD. This CDR3 has 16 residues. CDR3: CAISARLDRGQETQYF. CDR3 coding DNA: TGTGCCATCAGCGCGCGCCTGGACAGGGGGCAAGAGACCCAGTACTTC.

The genes are TRBV6-6 and TRBJ2-3; TRBD2 aligns across 13 bases. Germline-derived CDR1 and CDR2 are MNHNY and SVGAGI (reference sequence). The ends lost 0 bases at V and 6 bases at J; junction bases unmatched: 6. The CDR3 extends over 17 amino acids. In DNA form, the CDR3 reads TGTGCCAGCAGTTACTCAATCGGACTAGCGGGGGCCGATACGCAGTATTTT. Protein sequence: CASSYSIGLAGADTQYF.

V usage is TRBV5-6 and J usage is TRBJ2-1, with TRBD2 identical over 8 bases. J lost 7 bases, V lost 2 bases, and 11 bases had no gene match. The germline CDR1 and CDR2 sequences are SGHDT and YYEEEE. The CDR3 is 16 residues long. The CDR3 is CASSFYGGGLMNEQFF. CDR3 nucleotides: TGTGCCAGCAGCTTCTATGGCGGGGGGTTGATGAATGAGCAGTTCTTC.

The gene calls are TRBV7-9 and TRBJ2-1, with D perhaps matching TRBD2 (5 bases). Germline values: CDR1 SEHNR, CDR2 FQNEAQ (reference sequence). The CDR3 runs 11 residues. The ends were cut back, 10 bases at V and 7 bases at J, with 11 bases in the middle. In nucleotides, the CDR3 is TGTGCCACTAAGTGGGAGAATGAGCAGTTCTTC. Its protein product is CATKWENEQFF.

This clonotype was seen a handful of times. CDR3 protein: CASSLANRGSRDRESNQPQHF. The CDR3 bases are TGCGCCAGCAGTCTAGCGAATCGCGGAAGTAGGGACAGGGAGAGCAATCAGCCCCAGCATTTT. This rearrangement joins TRBV23-1 to TRBJ1-5, with 9 nucleotides matching TRBD1. TRBV23-1 is an open reading frame whose function is uncertain. The CDR3 totals 21 residues. Trimming took 4 bases from V and 1 from J; bases not matched to a gene: 20.

This clonotype was recorded at least ten times. The chain has TRBV27 and TRBJ2-3, with 7 bases lining up with TRBD2. Germline-derived CDR1 and CDR2 are MNHEY and SMNVEV (reference sequence). The ends lost 10 bases at V and 5 bases at J; junction bases unmatched: 15. The CDR3 covers 15 residues. CDR3 DNA: TGTGCCACCATAGGCTGGCACGGGGGGAAAGATACGCAGTATTTT. Amino acids: CATIGWHGGKDTQYF.

The chain employs TRBV4-1 and TRBJ1-2; no firm D call. The germline V gene has CDR1 MGHRA and CDR2 YSYEKL. Trimming removed 0 bases from V and 4 bases from J, with 12 bases in between. This CDR3 has 15 residues. This CDR3 is CASSQDLRSVYGYTF. The CDR3 coding sequence is TGCGCCAGCAGCCAAGATCTCCGATCCGTCTATGGCTACACCTTC.

The chain joins TRBV11-2 to TRBJ2-5, with 14 bases aligning to TRBD2. This CDR3 contains 15 residues. The V segment lost 5 bases and the J segment 5 bases; nucleotides outside the gene matches: 4. CDR1 is SGHAT, CDR2 FQNNGV, per germline. The CDR3 loop is CASSMGLAGEETQYF. CDR3 DNA: TGTGCCAGCAGCATGGGACTAGCGGGGGAGGAGACCCAGTACTTC.

This clonotype appeared a few times. The rearrangement joins TRBV30 to TRBJ1-1; D not resolved. Between the trimmed V and J ends, which lost 7 bases and 1 base, there was a span of 7 bases. The CDR3 has 11 amino acids. Per the germline V gene, CDR1 is GTSNPN and CDR2 is SVGIG (reference sequence). CDR3 sequence: CALTANTEAFF. CDR3 DNA: TGTGCCTTGACGGCGAACACTGAAGCTTTCTTT.

This clonotype was counted between two and nine times. V usage is TRBV5-5 and J usage is TRBJ2-2; possible D gene TRBD1, 5 bases. CDR3 length: 15 amino acids. Looked up from germline, CDR1 is SGHKS and CDR2 is YYEKEE (reference sequence). V gave up 1 base and J gave up 5 bases, with 12 bases separating them. The DNA of the CDR3 is TGTGCCAGCAGCTTGAGGCAGGGCCCTACCGGGGAGCTGTTTTTT. This translates into CASSLRQGPTGELFF. Variable domain in full (rest from reference TRBV5-5 and TRBJ2-2): DAGVTQSPTHLIKTRGQQVTLRCSPISGHKSVSWYQQVLGQGPQFIFQYYEKEERGRGNFPDRFSARQFPNYSSELNVNALLLGDSALYLCASSLRQGPTGELFFGEGSRLTVL.

The rearrangement links TRBV15 to TRBJ1-5; D gene ambiguous. There are 15 residues in the CDR3. V was clipped by 6 bases and J by 7 bases, with 19 bases between them. CDR1 is LNHNV and CDR2 is YYDKDF in the germline V gene (reference sequence). The DNA for the CDR3 is TGTGCCACCAGTATGAGAACGTCCCGGACGCAGCCCCAGCATTTT. Its translation is CATSMRTSRTQPQHF.

This clonotype has a handful of counts. The rearrangement uses TRBV5-1 and TRBJ1-1; D is perhaps TRBD1 (5 bases). V was trimmed by 0 bases and J by 2 bases, leaving 14 bases between them. CDR3 length: 16 residues. Germline V gene data show CDR1 as SGHRS and CDR2 as YFSETQ. The CDR3 reads CASSLGGRVLNTEAFF. The CDR3 DNA reads as TGCGCCAGCAGCTTGGGGGGACGTGTCCTAAACACTGAAGCTTTCTTT.

This clonotype has ten or more counts. The J gene is TRBJ1-5, the V gene TRBV12-3 or TRBV12-4; D not resolved. V was trimmed by 6 bases and J by 5 bases, leaving 8 bases between them. This CDR3 is built from 12 residues. CDR3 protein: CASSGSDQPQHF. CDR3 DNA sequence: TGTGCCAGCAGCGGCTCGGATCAGCCCCAGCATTTT.

This clonotype was found many times. CDR3 sequence: CAISRAATNEKLFF. CDR3 bases: TGTGCCATCAGTCGGGCGGCAACTAATGAAAAACTGTTTTTT. J is TRBJ1-4 and V is TRBV10-3, with D unresolved. The CDR3 totals 14 residues. With 5 bases removed from V and 0 bases from J, the gap between germline ends came to 7 bases. Germline V gene data show CDR1 as ENHRY and CDR2 as SYGVKD.